The present T cell receptor (beta chain) was sequenced within a study of T cell changes during pregnancy in multiple sclerosis. The protocol was immunoSEQ multiplex PCR, while the TCRdb copy is restricted to in-frame clones and leaves out a portion. Of tens of thousands of clones listed, roughly 94% are singletons. V was pared by 4 bases and J by 7 bases, with 17 bases between. The CDR3 contains 15 residues. Germline CDR1 and CDR2: SGHRS and YFSETQ. The chain combines TRBV5-1 with TRBJ2-2, with D unresolved. This specimen consisted of peripheral blood, obtained in the second trimester of pregnancy. The clonotype comes from a female donor in good health, enrolled as a control in a pregnancy study. CDR3 coding DNA: TGCGCCAGCAGCCCGACACCCGGTCGAGACGGGGAGCTGTTTTTT. Its protein is CASSPTPGRDGELFF.